The clone carrying this T cell receptor beta chain is termed large. Its antigen remains unidentified. This same CDR3 is encoded by further DNA sequences in the sample. These patients had received solid-organ transplants and had drug-resistant or recurrent cytomegalovirus. The data belong to a study of T cell therapy after organ transplantation. As for the study in general: T cells were expanded 2 to 3 weeks with 30 CMV class I/II epitopes.

Trimming stripped 0 bases from V and 4 bases from J, with 4 bases between. The germline CDR1 and CDR2 sequences are MNHEY and SVGAGI. The CDR3 has 13 residues. The data were produced by immunoSEQ multiplex PCR, yet TCRdb's version contains in-frame clones alone and is incomplete. The sample carries 1,100 or so clones, about 70% recorded once. Study-wide results and caveats: Poor CD8+ T cell yield may explain few expansions in nonresponders. Nonresponder repertoires showed strong pretherapy expansions, barely changing post-therapy.

The source was CD8+ T cells from blood, collected before autologous CMV-specific T cell therapy. The sequence derives from a human patient who had received a solid organ transplant and had CMV disease. This sequence joins TRBV6-5 and TRBJ1-5, with D uncertain. CDR3 residues: CASSYSNNQPQHF. CDR3 coding DNA: TGTGCCAGCAGTTACTCGAATAATCAGCCCCAGCATTTT.